This T cell receptor (beta chain) was identified in a study of beta chain features in type 1 diabetes. Study results and caveats: Whatever favoring of shorter templates PCR might show would apply equally to patients and controls. Among all four CD4+ subsets, Type 1 diabetes patients had TCRB CDR3s that were moderately but significantly shorter.

With regard to this clone: What it binds is unknown.

The authors reverse transcribed all of the isolated RNA, so sequencing captured expressed TCRB transcripts. Sequencing was performed with immunoSEQ multiplex PCR; in TCRdb, only in-frame clones are kept and a portion is missing. This sample has roughly 260,000 clones, with roughly 22% found just once. There was one heparinised blood draw per donor, averaging about 116 mL. Populations isolated by sorting all had purity greater than 95%. The germline V and J ends were trimmed by 2 bases and 0 bases, with 8 bases remaining between them. The CDR3 length is 14 residues. Germline CDR1 is MNHEY and CDR2 is SMNVEV (reference sequence).

Material for sequencing was naive CD4+ T cells from blood. This sequence was found in a middle-aged woman with type 1 diabetes. The V call is TRBV27, the J call TRBJ2-7, with D unclear. Written as DNA, the CDR3 is TGTGCCAGCAGTTTAAGACGGGTCTCCTACGAGCAGTACTTC. Amino acids: CASSLRRVSYEQYF.